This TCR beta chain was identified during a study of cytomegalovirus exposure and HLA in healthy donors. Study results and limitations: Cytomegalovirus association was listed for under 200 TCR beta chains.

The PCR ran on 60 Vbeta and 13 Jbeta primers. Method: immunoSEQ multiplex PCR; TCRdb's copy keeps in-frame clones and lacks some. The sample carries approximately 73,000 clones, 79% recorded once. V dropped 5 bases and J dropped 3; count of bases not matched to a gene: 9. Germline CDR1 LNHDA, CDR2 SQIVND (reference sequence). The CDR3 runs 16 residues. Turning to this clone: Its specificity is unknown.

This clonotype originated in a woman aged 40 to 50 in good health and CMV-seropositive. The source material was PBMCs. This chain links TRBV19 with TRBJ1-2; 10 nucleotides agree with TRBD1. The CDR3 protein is CASSSTGTGAYYGYTF. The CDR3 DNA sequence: TGTGCCAGTAGTTCAACCGGGACAGGGGCCTACTATGGCTACACCTTC.